Listed here are 11 T cell receptor beta chains from one sample, sequenced in a study of PD-1 blockade in classical Hodgkin lymphoma (dated by TCRdb to about 2020). The library was obtained by the immunoSEQ multiplex PCR assay. Imported from immuneACCESS, the table was reduced by TCRdb to in-frame sequences with V and J called. These copies leave out some clones; in studies compared against another copy, an unresolved V gene accounts for under half, and the cause of the remainder is not known. This sample has about 62,000 clones in its table, and more than 70% of those were observed once. In total, the top ten clones hold around 13% of the sample. The intended sense of this specimen's time point label: cycle 1 day 1 (C1D1), immediately before nivolumab initiation. Every trial patient had relapsed following autologous stem cell transplantation, and prior brentuximab vedotin exposure was what differed among cohorts A, B and C.

Sequences were derived from peripheral blood mononuclear cells (PBMCs), sampled at baseline. These receptors were taken from a human donor with classical Hodgkin lymphoma.

DNA for the CDR3: TGTGCCAGTAGTCTCGTTAGACAGGGAGGGGCTGAAGCTTTCTTT. Protein product: CASSLVRQGGAEAFF. The chain has TRBV19 and TRBJ1-1, with TRBD1 matching 7 bases. Looked up from germline, CDR1 is LNHDA and CDR2 is SQIVND (reference sequence). J gave up 6 bases and V 5 bases, and 12 bases lay outside the gene matches. The CDR3 runs to 15 residues.

This rearrangement joins TRBV19 to TRBJ2-7; D call uncertain. There are 15 residues in the CDR3. Germline V gene sequence: CDR1 LNHDA, CDR2 SQIVND (reference sequence). V lost 3 bases, J lost 0 bases, and 12 bases lay in between. The CDR3: CASSMAAASSYEQYF. As DNA, the CDR3 is TGTGCCAGTAGTATGGCCGCGGCGAGCTCCTACGAGCAGTACTTC.

This clone was picked up one time. This chain joins TRBV7-9 and TRBJ2-6; D is unclear. The CDR3 has 11 residues. The V end was cut by 8 bases, the J end by 4 bases, with 3 bases between. The germline CDR1 and CDR2 sequences are SEHNR and FQNEAQ (reference sequence). CDR3 sequence (DNA): TGTGCCAGCTTCGGGGCCAACGTCCTGACTTTC. As protein: CASFGANVLTF.

The chain joins TRBV7-6 to TRBJ2-6; 11 nucleotides align to TRBD2. This CDR3 contains 21 residues. Trimming removed 4 bases from V and 0 bases from J; junction bases left unmatched: 14. Germline lookup yields CDR1 SGHVS and CDR2 FNYEAQ. In DNA form, the CDR3 reads TGTGCCAGCAGCTCCTACACTAGCGGGGGCCCGATGAGCTCTGGGGCCAACGTCCTGACTTTC. This codes for CASSSYTSGGPMSSGANVLTF.

This sequence joins TRBV2 and TRBJ1-2, with a tentative D call TRBD1 (6 bases). Germline values: CDR1 SNHLY, CDR2 FYNNEI. The CDR3 spans 13 residues. Trimming removed 1 base at V and 3 bases at J, with 6 bases between. The CDR3 protein is CASSEGQDYGYTF. DNA of the CDR3: TGTGCCAGCAGTGAAGGACAGGACTATGGCTACACCTTC.

The rearrangement uses TRBV7-8 and TRBJ1-5; D is undetermined. The CDR3 has 18 amino acids. V lost 5 bases and J lost 0, with 20 bases in between. Germline CDR1 and CDR2: SGHVS and FQNEAQ. CDR3 sequence: CASSPRLAGVNSNQPQHF. The CDR3 bases are TGTGCCAGCAGCCCCCGGTTGGCGGGCGTTAATAGCAATCAGCCCCAGCATTTT. Full variable domain (missing parts from reference TRBV7-8 and TRBJ1-5): GAGVSQSPRYKVAKRGQDVALRCDPISGHVSLFWYQQALGQGPEFLTYFQNEAQLDKSGLPSDRFFAERPEGSVSTLKIQRTQQEDSAVYLCASSPRLAGVNSNQPQHFGDGTRLSIL.

V gene TRBV7-2 combines with J gene TRBJ1-6; 7 bases are shared with TRBD1. CDR1 is SGHTA and CDR2 is FQGNSA in the germline V gene. V trimming: 5 bases; J trimming: 6 bases; junction bases outside the gene matches: 10. The CDR3 runs 16 residues. The DNA for the CDR3 is TGTGCCAGCAGCCCCATAGACAGGGCGCTTAATTCACCCCTCCACTTT. Residues: CASSPIDRALNSPLHF.

The chain links TRBV4-2 to TRBJ1-1, with TRBD1 matching 7 bases. Germline CDR1 and CDR2: LGHNA and YNFKEQ. The CDR3 runs 16 residues. Germline trimming cut 0 bases from V and 1 base from J; bases unmatched to any gene: 5. CDR3 sequence reads: CASSQETGRSNTEAFF. The CDR3 nucleotides are TGTGCCAGCAGCCAAGAGACAGGGCGGTCGAACACTGAAGCTTTCTTT.

The V gene is TRBV18, the J gene TRBJ1-6; TRBD1 is a possible D gene (6 bases). This CDR3 comprises 15 residues. The germline V and J ends were trimmed by 8 bases and 7 bases, with 18 bases remaining between them. CDR1 is KGHSH, CDR2 LQKENI, per germline. The CDR3 DNA reads as TGTGCCAGCCGAGGGCAGGTCAGGGGAAATTCACCCCTCCACTTT. Its translation: CASRGQVRGNSPLHF.

This clone has just one count. Compared with germline, one end of the junction differs, possibly owing to a read error. This rearrangement joins TRBV7-8 to TRBJ2-7; D is perhaps TRBD2 (6 bases). Germline lookup yields CDR1 SGHVS and CDR2 FQNEAQ. This CDR3 contains 15 residues. CDR3 region: CASSLLGGLPPKLDF. The CDR3 nucleotides are TGTGCCAGCAGCTTACTCGGGGGACTGCCCCCGAAGTTGGACTTC. Full variable domain (outside the CDR3, taken from reference TRBV7-8 and TRBJ2-7): GAGVSQSPRYKVAKRGQDVALRCDPISGHVSLFWYQQALGQGPEFLTYFQNEAQLDKSGLPSDRFFAERPEGSVSTLKIQRTQQEDSAVYLCASSLLGGLPPKLDFGPGTRLTVT.

This clone appeared once. The chain employs TRBV6-5 and TRBJ1-4, with a weak D call TRBD1 (5 bases). CDR1 is MNHEY and CDR2 is SVGAGI in the germline V gene. V shed 0 bases and J shed 11 bases, with 7 bases lying between them. The CDR3 is 12 residues long. As DNA, the CDR3 is TGTGCCAGCAGTTACTCCGGGGACAAACTGTTTTTT. This sequence encodes CASSYSGDKLFF.